This entry is about one T cell receptor (beta chain). This sample was included in a study of blood T cell repertoires in COVID-19. About the research overall: The United States, Italy and Spain provided the acute and convalescent COVID-19 samples. Sources were T cells, B-cell-depleted T cells, or PBMCs; the material itself was cDNA or gDNA.

Losses at the gene ends were 4 bases for V and 1 base for J; bases not matched to a gene: 4. The germline V gene encodes CDR1 SGHTS and CDR2 YDEGEE. The CDR3 totals 14 residues. Assay used: immunoSEQ multiplex PCR; TCRdb lists only in-frame clones, some missing. The table lists 150,000 to 200,000 clones, 80% to 85% of them singletons, with around 10% in the top ten. The source is a woman over 75 with active or convalescent COVID-19. Specimen: peripheral blood. The V and J genes are TRBV5-8 and TRBJ2-5, with 7 nucleotides matching TRBD1. The CDR3 DNA reads as TGTGCCAGCAGCCACGGGACAGTCCAAGAGACCCAGTACTTC. Amino acid sequence: CASSHGTVQETQYF. Full variable domain (rest looked up from reference TRBV5-8 and TRBJ2-5): EAGVTQSPTHLIKTRGQQATLRCSPISGHTSVYWYQQALGLGLQFLLWYDEGEERNRGNFPPRFSGRQFPNYSSELNVNALELEDSALYLCASSHGTVQETQYFGPGTRLLVL.